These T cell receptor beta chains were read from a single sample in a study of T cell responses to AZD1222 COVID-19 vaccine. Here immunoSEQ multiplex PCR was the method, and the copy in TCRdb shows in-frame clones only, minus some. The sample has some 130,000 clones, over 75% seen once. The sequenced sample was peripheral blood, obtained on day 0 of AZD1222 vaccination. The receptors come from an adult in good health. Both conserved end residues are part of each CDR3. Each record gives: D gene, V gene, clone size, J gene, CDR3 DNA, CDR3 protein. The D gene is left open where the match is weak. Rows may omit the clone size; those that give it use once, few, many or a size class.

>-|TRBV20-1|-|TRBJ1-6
TGCAGTGCTAGTAGGGACCCTAGAAAATCACCCCTCCACTTT
CSASRDPRKSPLHF
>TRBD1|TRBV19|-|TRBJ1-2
TGTGCCAGTAGTACCCCCGGGACAGGCGATGGCTACACCTTC
CASSTPGTGDGYTF
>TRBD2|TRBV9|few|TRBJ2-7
TGTGCCAGCAGCGGCGGACTAGCCCCTACCTACGAGCAGTACTTC
CASSGGLAPTYEQYF
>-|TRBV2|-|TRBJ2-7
TGTGCCAGCAGAACAGGGAACTACGAGCAGTACTTC
CASRTGNYEQYF
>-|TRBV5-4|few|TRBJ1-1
TGTGCCAGCAGCTGGGGCGGCAGGAACACTGAAGCTTTCTTT
CASSWGGRNTEAFF
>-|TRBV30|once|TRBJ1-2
TGTGCCTGGAGTGAACAAATCTATGGCTACACCTTC
CAWSEQIYGYTF
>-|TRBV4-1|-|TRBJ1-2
TGCGCCAGCAGCCAAGTTGGGGAGAGCTACACCTTC
CASSQVGESYTF
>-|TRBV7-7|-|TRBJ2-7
TGTGCTAGCAGCTTAATGGTGGAGGACCAGCAGTACTTC
CASSLMVEDQQYF
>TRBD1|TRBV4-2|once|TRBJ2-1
TGTGCCAGCAGCCAAGACCCGGGACAGGGGCCCAACAATGAGCAGTTCTTC
CASSQDPGQGPNNEQFF
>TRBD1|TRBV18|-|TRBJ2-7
TGTGCCAGCTCAACTCTACCGGGACAGGGGTTTTCCTACGAGCAGTACTTC
CASSTLPGQGFSYEQYF
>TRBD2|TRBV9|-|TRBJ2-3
TGTGCCAGCAGCGTAGATCGGGGGGGCCCAGATACGCAGTATTTT
CASSVDRGGPDTQYF
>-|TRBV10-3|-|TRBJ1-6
TGTGCCATCGCGTCTCTCGGGGATAATTCACCCCTCCACTTT
CAIASLGDNSPLHF
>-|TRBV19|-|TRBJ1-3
TGTGCCAGTTCATCAGGGGCTTTTGGAAACACCATATATTTT
CASSSGAFGNTIYF
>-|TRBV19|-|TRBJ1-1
TGTGCCAGTACCTCGGGGGGGGTTGACGAAGCTTTCTTT
CASTSGGVDEAFF
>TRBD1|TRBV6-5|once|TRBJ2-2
TGTGCCAGCAAAAAGGGGGCCCGGAGCGGGGAGCTGTTTTTT
CASKKGARSGELFF
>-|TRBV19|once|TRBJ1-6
TGTGCCAGTAGTCAGGGCCCGAGGAATTCACCCCTCCACTTT
CASSQGPRNSPLHF
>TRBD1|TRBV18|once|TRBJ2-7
TGTGCCAGCTCACCACCGGACAGGGCCGCCTACGAGCAGTACTTC
CASSPPDRAAYEQYF
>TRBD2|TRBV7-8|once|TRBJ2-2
TGTGCCAGCAGCCCCCTCGGGGTAGCGGGGAACACCGGGGAGCTGTTTTTT
CASSPLGVAGNTGELFF
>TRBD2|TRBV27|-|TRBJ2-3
TGTGCCAGCAAAGTAGCGGGAGCGACAGATACGCAGTATTTT
CASKVAGATDTQYF
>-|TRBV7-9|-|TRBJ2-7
TGTGCCAGCAGCTTAGCGCCGGCAGTTTACGAGCAGTACTTC
CASSLAPAVYEQYF
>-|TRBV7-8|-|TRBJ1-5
TGTGCCAGCAGCACCGGACAGTTGGGCAATCAGCCCCAGCATTTT
CASSTGQLGNQPQHF
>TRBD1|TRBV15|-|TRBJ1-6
TGTGCCACCAGCAGACGCTCCGGGACAGGGATCTCACCCCTCCACTTT
CATSRRSGTGISPLHF
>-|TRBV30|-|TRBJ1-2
TGTGCCTGGGGAAAAGTCCAAGATGGCTACACCTTC
CAWGKVQDGYTF
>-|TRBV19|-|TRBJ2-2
TGTGCCAGTAAGGGTCTCGGGCCCGCGGTGTTTTTT
CASKGLGPAVFF